Given below is one TCR beta chain in context. This specimen belongs to a study of control samples from healthy donors and cancer patients. Repertoires were generated with immunoSEQ multiplex PCR, while TCRdb's copy carries only in-frame clones and drops some. This table holds 130,000 to 150,000 clones, about nine tenths found once. Germline loops: CDR1 SGHAT, CDR2 FQNNGV. Trimming took 7 bases from V and 6 from J; bases not matched to a gene: 11. This CDR3 has 14 amino acids. The sample taken for sequencing was blood. This receptor was obtained from a man aged 25-45 years in good health. The chain combines TRBV11-2 with TRBJ2-7; 8 bases align to TRBD2. The CDR3 here is CASKPGLGSAEQYF. The CDR3 DNA is TGTGCCAGCAAGCCGGGACTAGGTTCTGCCGAGCAGTACTTC.